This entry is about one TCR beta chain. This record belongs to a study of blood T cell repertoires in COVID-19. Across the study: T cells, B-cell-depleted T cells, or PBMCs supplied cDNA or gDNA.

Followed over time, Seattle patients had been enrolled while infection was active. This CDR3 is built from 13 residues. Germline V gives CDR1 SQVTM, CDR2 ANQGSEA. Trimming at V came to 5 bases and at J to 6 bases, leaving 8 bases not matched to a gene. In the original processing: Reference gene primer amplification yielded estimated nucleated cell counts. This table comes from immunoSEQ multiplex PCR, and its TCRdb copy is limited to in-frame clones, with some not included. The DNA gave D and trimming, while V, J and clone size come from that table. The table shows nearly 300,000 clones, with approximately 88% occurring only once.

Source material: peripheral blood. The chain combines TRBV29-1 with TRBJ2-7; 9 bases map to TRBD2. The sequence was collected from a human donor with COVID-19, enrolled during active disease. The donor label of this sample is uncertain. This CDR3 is CSVRIAGEGEQYF. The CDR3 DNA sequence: TGCAGCGTTCGAATAGCGGGAGAGGGCGAGCAGTACTTC.